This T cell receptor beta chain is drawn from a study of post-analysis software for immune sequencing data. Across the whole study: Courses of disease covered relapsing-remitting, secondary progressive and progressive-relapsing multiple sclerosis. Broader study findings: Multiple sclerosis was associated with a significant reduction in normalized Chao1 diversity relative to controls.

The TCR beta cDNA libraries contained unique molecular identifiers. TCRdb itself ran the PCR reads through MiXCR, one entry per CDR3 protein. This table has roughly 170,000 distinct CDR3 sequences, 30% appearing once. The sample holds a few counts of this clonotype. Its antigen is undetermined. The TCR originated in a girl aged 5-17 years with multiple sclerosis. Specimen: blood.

CDR3 residues: CASSLGLLTQYF. The CDR3 DNA reads TGTGCCAGCAGCTTGGGGCTACTCACGCAGTATTTT. The chain is built from TRBV7-9 and TRBJ2-3; possibly TRBD1 for D (5 bases). This CDR3 is 12 amino acids long. Looked up from germline, CDR1 is SEHNR and CDR2 is FQNEAQ (reference sequence). V gave up 3 bases and J gave up 9 bases, with 10 bases separating them.